This TCR beta chain was sequenced for a study of a mutant IDH1 vaccine in newly diagnosed glioma (dated by TCRdb to the early 2020s). In terms of the full investigation: Of the 30 or so patients who were treated, approximately 62% were male and around 40% were female, and the mean age was around 40 years. Longitudinal TCRB deep sequencing was performed for approximately 24 treated patients wherever samples were available for exploratory analyses. Prior to enrollment, patients had been given standard therapy consisting of radiotherapy alone, temozolomide alone, or radiochemotherapy with temozolomide, with the combination given to most patients. Six visits were used for peripheral blood collection: V03 (baseline), V05, V07, V10, V12 and V13. Broad study findings and their caveats: According to the authors, sample limitations meant that analyses of patient blood samples could not be reproduced. Pseudoprogression seemed to be unrelated to changes in the top peripheral T cell clonotypes found by TCRB sequencing. Immune responses induced by the vaccine were seen in roughly 95% of patients across multiple MHC alleles. PBMC samples for TCRB deep sequencing were selected based on availability.

For this clone: The antigen it recognizes is unknown. Base qualities are not recorded, but no much larger clone differs from it by a single base.

Including cysteine and phenylalanine, the CDR3 has 15 amino acids. Only CDR3 DNA remains: 45 bases, in frame from the first base. Based on the germline V gene, the CDR1 and CDR2 sequences are MRHNA and SNTAGT. V and J are truncated by 6 bases and 0 bases respectively, leaving an intervening sequence of 9 bases. Interpreted using the paper, the time point label stands for: baseline, week 1 (first vaccination visit). This specimen's treatment or condition label, interpreted: pre-vaccination baseline after standard-of-care therapy. Newly diagnosed WHO grade 3 or 4 IDH1-mutant astrocytomas showing loss of nuclear ATRX were present in the donors. The samples were drawn from NOA16, a multicentre, single-arm, open-label phase I trial in Germany that tested a mutant IDH1 peptide vaccine in humans for the first time. Blood drawn at visit V03 was used as the baseline sample for immunogenicity testing. Genomic DNA for TCRB sequencing was extracted from EDTA blood using the DNeasy Blood and Tissue Kit.

The library relied on the immunoSEQ multiplex PCR assay. Rearranged TCR beta chain sequences were amplified with the hsTCRB Kit following the manufacturer's protocol. TCRB libraries were sequenced on an Illumina MiSeq. The study's own analysis went as follows. The proprietary platform of the kit vendor was used for demultiplexing, trimming and gene mapping. The immuneACCESS repertoire file appears here via TCRdb, limited to in-frame rearrangements. These files lack a portion of the clones; in checked studies, under half of the deficit traces to unresolved V genes, and the cause of the others is not known. That table furnishes V, J and clone size, whereas the DNA furnished D and trimming. The sample profile shows 35,000 to 40,000 clones; around 78% of them were found once. 9% to 10% of the sample lies in the top ten.

The sequence derives from a man aged 35 to 55 with glioma. Some clones in this sample may be carry-over from other donors' samples. The input for sequencing was PBMCs, taken from a glioma patient treated with radiotherapy, temozolomide or both. The chain was built from TRBV6-4 and TRBJ1-6, and perhaps TRBD1 as D gene, on 6 matching bases. The CDR3 region has the sequence CASSQDSSYNSPLHF. The nucleotide sequence reads TGTGCCAGCAGCCAGGACAGCTCCTATAATTCACCCCTCCACTTT.